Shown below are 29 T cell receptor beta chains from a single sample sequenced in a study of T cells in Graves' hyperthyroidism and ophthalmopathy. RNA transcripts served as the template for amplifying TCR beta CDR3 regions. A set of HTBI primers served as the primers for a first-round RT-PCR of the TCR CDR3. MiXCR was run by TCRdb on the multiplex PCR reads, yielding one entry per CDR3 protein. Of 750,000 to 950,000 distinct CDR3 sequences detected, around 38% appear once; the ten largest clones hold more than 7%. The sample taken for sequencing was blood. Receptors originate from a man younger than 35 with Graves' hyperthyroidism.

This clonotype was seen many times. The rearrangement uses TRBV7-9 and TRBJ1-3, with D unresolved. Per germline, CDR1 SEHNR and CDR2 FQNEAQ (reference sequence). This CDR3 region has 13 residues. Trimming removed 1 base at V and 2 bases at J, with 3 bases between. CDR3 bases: TGTGCCAGCAGCTTAGACACTGGAAACACCATATATTTT. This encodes CASSLDTGNTIYF.

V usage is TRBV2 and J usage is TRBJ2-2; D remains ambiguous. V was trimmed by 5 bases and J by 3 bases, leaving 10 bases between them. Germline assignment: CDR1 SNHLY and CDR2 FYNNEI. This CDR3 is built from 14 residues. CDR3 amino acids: CASSYMAYTGELFF. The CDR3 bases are TGTGCCAGCAGTTACATGGCTTACACCGGGGAGCTGTTTTTT.

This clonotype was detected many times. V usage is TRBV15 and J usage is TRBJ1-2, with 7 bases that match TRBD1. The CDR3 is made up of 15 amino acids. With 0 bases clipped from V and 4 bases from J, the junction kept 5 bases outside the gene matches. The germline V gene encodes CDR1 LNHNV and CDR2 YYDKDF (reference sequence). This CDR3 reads CATSRDLQGTYGYTF. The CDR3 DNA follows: TGTGCCACCAGCAGAGATCTACAGGGGACCTATGGCTACACCTTC. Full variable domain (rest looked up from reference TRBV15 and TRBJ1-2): DAMVIQNPRYQVTQFGKPVTLSCSQTLNHNVMYWYQQKSSQAPKLLFHYYDKDFNNEADTPDNFQSRRPNTSFCFLDIRSPGLGDTAMYLCATSRDLQGTYGYTFGSGTRLTVV.

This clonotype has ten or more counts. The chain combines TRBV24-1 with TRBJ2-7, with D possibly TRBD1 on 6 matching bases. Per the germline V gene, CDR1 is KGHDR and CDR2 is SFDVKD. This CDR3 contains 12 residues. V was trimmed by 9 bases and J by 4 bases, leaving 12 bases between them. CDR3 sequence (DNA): TGTGCCACCTTGGACAGTAGGTACGAGCAGTACTTC. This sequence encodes CATLDSRYEQYF.

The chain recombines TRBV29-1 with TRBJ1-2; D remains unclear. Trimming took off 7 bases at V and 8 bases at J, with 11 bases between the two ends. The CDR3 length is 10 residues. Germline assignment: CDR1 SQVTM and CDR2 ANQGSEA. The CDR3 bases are TGCAGCGGTCGACTCCCAGGCTACACCTTC. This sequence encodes CSGRLPGYTF.

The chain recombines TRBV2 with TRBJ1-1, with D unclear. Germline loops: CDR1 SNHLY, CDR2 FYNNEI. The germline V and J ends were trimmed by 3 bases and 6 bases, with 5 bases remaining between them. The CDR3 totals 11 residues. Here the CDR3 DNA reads TGTGCCAGCAGTGAGGCCGCTGAAGCTTTCTTT. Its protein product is CASSEAAEAFF. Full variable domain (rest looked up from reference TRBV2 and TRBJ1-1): EPEVTQTPSHQVTQMGQEVILRCVPISNHLYFYWYRQILGQKVEFLVSFYNNEISEKSEIFDDQFSVERPDGSNFTLKIRSTKLEDSAMYFCASSEAAEAFFGQGTRLTVV.

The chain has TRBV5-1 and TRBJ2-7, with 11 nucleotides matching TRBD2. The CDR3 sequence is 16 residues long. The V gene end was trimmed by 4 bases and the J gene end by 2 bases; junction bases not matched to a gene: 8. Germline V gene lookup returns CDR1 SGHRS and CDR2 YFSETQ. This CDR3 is CASSQGTSGFPYEQYF. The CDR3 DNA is TGCGCCAGCAGCCAGGGGACTAGCGGATTCCCCTACGAGCAGTACTTC.

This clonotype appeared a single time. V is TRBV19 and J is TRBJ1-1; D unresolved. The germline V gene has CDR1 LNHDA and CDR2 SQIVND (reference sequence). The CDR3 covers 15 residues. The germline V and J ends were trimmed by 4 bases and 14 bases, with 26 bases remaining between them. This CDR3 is CASSTPSGRATEQFF. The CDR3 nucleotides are TGTGCCAGTAGTACACCCAGCGGGAGGGCCACTGAGCAGTTCTTT.

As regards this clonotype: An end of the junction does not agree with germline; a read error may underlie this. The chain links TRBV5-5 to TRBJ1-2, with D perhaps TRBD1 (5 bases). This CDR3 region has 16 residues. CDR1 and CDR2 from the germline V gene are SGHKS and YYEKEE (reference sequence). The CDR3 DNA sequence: TGCGCCAGCAGCCAAGTTGGGGGAGGCAGAAACCGGGGCTACACCTTC. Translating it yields CASSQVGGGRNRGYTF.

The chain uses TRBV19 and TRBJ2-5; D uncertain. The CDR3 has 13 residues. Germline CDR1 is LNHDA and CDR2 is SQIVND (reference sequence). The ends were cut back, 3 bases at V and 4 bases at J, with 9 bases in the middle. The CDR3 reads CASSMTAVETQYF. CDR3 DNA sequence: TGTGCCAGTAGTATGACGGCAGTAGAGACCCAGTACTTC.

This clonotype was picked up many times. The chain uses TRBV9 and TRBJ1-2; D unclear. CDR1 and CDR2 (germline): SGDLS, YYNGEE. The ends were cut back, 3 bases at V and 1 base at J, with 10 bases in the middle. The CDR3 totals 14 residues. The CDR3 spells CASSGRKGNYGYTF. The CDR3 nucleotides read TGTGCCAGCAGCGGTAGGAAGGGTAACTATGGCTACACCTTC.

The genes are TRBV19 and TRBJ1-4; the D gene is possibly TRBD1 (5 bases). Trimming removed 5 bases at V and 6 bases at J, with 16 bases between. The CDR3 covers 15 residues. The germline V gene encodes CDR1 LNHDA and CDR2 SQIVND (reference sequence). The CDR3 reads CASSPTGMAYEKLFF. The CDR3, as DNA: TGTGCCAGTAGTCCCACAGGAATGGCATATGAAAAACTGTTTTTT.

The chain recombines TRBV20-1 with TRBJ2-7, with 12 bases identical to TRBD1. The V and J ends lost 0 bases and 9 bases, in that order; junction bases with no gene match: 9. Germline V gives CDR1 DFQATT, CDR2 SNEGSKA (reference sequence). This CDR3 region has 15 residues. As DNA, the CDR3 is TGCAGTGCTAGAGAAGGGACAGGGGGCGTCGACGGGCAGTACTTC. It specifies CSAREGTGGVDGQYF.

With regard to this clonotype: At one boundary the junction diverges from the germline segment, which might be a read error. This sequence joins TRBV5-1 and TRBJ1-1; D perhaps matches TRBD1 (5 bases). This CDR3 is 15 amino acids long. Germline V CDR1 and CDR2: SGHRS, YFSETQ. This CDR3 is CASSLARGWNAEAFF. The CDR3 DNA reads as TGCGCCAGCAGCTTGGCGAGGGGCTGGAACGCTGAAGCTTTCTTT.

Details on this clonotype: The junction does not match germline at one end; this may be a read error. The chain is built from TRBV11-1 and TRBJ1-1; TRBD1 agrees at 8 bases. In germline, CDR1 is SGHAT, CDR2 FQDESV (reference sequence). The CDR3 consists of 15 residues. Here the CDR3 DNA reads TGTGCCAGCACCTTAACCCGGGACAGGCTCACTGAAGCTTCCTTT. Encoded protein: CASTLTRDRLTEASF. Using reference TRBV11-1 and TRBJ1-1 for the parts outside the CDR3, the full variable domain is EAEVAQSPRYKITEKSQAVAFWCDPISGHATLYWYRQILGQGPELLVQFQDESVVDDSQLPKDRFSAERLKGVDSTLKIQPAELGDSAMYLCASTLTRDRLTEASFGQGTRLTVV.

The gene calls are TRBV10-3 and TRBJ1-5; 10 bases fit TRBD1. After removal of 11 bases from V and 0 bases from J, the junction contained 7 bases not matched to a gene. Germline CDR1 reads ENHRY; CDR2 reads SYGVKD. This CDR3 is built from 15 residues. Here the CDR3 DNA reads TGTGCCGTCACAGGGACAGGGGATAGCAATCAGCCCCAGCATTTT. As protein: CAVTGTGDSNQPQHF.

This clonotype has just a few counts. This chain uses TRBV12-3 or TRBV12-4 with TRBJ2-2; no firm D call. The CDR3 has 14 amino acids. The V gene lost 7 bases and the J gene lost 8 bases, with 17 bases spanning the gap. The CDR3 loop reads CASMDRSSAGELFF. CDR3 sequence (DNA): TGTGCCAGCATGGATCGATCGTCGGCGGGGGAGCTGTTTTTT.

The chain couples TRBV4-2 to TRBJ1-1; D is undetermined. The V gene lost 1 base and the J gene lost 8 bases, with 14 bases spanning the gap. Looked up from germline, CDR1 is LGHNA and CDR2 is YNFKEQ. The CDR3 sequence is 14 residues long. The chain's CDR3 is CASSQVAGPTEAFF. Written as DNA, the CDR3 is TGTGCCAGCAGCCAAGTAGCAGGCCCGACGGAAGCTTTCTTT.

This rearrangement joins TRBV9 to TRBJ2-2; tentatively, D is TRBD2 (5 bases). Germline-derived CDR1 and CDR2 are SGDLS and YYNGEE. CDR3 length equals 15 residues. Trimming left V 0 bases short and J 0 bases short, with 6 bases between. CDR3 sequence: CASSVGSANTGELFF. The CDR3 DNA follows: TGTGCCAGCAGCGTAGGTAGCGCGAACACCGGGGAGCTGTTTTTT.

CDR3 sequence reads: CASSQTLGLDTEAFF. Here the CDR3 DNA reads TGCGCCAGCAGCCAAACACTCGGATTGGACACTGAAGCTTTCTTT. V usage is TRBV4-3 and J usage is TRBJ1-1; no clear D. V was clipped by 2 bases and J by 3 bases, with 13 bases between them. Germline-derived CDR1 and CDR2 are LGHNA and YSLEER. This CDR3 contains 15 residues.

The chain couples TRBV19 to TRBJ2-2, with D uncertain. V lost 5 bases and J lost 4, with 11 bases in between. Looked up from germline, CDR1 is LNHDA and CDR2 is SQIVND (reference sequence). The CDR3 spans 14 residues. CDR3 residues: CASSPPRSTGELFF. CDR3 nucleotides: TGTGCCAGTAGTCCCCCTCGAAGCACCGGGGAGCTGTTTTTT.

The CDR3 loop is CASSLRTGAQPQHF. Written as DNA, the CDR3 is TGTGCCAGCAGCTTGCGGACAGGGGCTCAGCCCCAGCATTTT. The chain recombines TRBV7-6 with TRBJ1-5, with 9 bases that match TRBD1. Germline CDR1 reads SGHVS; CDR2 reads FNYEAQ. V lost 3 bases to trimming and J lost 6 bases; unmatched junction nucleotides: 3. The CDR3 is 14 amino acids.

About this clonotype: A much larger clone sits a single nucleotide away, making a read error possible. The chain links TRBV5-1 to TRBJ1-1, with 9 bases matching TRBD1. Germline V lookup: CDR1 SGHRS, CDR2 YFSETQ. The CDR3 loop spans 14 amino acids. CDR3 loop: CASSRQGGTTEALF. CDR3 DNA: TGCGCCAGCAGCCGACAGGGGGGGACAACTGAAGCTCTCTTT.

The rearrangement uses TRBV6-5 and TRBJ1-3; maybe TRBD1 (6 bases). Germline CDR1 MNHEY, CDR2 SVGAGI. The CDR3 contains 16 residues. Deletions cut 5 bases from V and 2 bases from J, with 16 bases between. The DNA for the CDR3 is TGTGCCAGCAGTAGTCACCTACAGGGAACTGGAAACACCATATATTTT. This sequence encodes CASSSHLQGTGNTIYF.

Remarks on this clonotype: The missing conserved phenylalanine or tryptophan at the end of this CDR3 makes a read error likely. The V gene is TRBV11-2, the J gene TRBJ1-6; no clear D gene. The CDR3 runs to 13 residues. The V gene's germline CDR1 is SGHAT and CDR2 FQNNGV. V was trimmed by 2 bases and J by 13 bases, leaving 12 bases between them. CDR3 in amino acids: CASSLNRERPLHC. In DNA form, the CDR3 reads TGTGCCAGCAGCTTAAATCGCGAGAGGCCCCTCCACTGT.

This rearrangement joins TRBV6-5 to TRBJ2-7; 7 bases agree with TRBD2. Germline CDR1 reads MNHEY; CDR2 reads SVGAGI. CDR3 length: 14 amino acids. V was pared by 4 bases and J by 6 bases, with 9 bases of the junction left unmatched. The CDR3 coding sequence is TGTGCCAGCAGTTTTGGGGGAGGGCCCCTCGAGCAGTACTTC. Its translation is CASSFGGGPLEQYF.

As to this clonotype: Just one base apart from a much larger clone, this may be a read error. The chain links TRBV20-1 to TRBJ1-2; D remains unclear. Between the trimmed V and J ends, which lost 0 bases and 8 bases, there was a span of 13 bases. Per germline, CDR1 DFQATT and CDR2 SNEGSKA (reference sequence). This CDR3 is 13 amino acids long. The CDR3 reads CSARDWGVGGYTF. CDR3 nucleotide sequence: TGCAGTGCTAGAGATTGGGGAGTGGGAGGCTACACCTTC.

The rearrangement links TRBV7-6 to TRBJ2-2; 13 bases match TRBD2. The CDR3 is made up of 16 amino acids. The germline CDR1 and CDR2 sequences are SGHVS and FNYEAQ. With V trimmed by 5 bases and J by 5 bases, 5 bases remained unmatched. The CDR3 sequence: CASSTSGGARTGELFF. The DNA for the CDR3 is TGTGCCAGCAGCACTAGCGGGGGGGCCAGAACCGGGGAGCTGTTTTTT.

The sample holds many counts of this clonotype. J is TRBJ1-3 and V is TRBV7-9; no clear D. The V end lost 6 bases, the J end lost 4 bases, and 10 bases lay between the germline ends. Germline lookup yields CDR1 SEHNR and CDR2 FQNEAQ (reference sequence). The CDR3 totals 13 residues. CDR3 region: CASRDTTGNTIYF. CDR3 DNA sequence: TGTGCCAGCAGAGATACAACGGGAAACACCATATATTTT. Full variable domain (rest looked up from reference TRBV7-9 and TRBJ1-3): DTGVSQNPRHKITKRGQNVTFRCDPISEHNRLYWYRQTLGQGPEFLTYFQNEAQLEKSRLLSDRFSAERPKGSFSTLEIQRTEQGDSAMYLCASRDTTGNTIYFGEGSWLTVV.